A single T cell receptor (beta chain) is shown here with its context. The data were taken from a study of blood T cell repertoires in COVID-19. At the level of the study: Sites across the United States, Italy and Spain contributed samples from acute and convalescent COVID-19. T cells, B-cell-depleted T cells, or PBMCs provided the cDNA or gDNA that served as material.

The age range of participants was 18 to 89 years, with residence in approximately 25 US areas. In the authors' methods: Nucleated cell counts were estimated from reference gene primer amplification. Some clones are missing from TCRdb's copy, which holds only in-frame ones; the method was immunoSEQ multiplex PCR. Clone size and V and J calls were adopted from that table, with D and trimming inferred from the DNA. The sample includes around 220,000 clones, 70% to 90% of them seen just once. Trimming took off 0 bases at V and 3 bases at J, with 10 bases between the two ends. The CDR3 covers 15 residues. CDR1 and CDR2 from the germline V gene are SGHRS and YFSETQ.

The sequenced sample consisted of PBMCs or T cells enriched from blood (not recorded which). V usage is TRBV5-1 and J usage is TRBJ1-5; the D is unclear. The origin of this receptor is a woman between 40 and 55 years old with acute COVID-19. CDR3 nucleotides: TGCGCCAGCAGCTTGGAAACGGGTAACAATCAGCCCCAGCATTTT. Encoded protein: CASSLETGNNQPQHF.